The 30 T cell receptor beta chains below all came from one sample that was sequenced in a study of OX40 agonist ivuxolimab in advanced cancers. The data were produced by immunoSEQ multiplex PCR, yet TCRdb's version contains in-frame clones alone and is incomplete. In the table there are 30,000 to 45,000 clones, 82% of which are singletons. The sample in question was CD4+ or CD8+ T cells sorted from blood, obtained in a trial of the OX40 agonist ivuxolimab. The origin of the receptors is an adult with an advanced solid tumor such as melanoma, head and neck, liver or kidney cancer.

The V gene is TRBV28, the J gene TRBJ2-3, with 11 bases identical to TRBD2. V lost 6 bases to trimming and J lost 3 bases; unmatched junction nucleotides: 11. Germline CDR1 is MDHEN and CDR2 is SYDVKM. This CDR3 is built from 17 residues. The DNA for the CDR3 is TGTGCCAGCAGCAACCCCCAACTAGCGGGAGCTACAGATACGCAGTATTTT. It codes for CASSNPQLAGATDTQYF.

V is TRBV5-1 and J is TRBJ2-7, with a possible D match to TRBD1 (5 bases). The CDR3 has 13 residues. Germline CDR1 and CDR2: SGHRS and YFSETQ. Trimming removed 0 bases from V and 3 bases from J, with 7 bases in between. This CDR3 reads CASSLEGHYEQYF. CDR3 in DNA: TGCGCCAGCAGCTTGGAAGGACACTACGAGCAGTACTTC.

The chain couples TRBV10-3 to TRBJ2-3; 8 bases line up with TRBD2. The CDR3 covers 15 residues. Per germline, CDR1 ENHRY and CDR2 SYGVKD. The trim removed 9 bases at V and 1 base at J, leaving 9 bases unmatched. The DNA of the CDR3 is TGTGCCATTCGAGAGGGACTAGAGGGCACAGATACGCAGTATTTT. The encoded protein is CAIREGLEGTDTQYF.

In DNA, the CDR3 is TGTGCCAGCAGCGCGACAGGGGTGTTTGGCTACACCTTC. Amino acids: CASSATGVFGYTF. The gene calls are TRBV9 and TRBJ1-2; 8 positions agree with TRBD1. Losses at the gene ends were 3 bases for V and 7 bases for J; bases not matched to a gene: 5. The V gene's germline CDR1 is SGDLS and CDR2 YYNGEE. The CDR3 is made up of 13 amino acids.

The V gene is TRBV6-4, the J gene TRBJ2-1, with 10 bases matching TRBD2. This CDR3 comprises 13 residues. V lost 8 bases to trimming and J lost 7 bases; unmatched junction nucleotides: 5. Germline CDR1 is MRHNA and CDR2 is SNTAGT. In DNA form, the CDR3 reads TGTGCCAGCGCGGCTAGCGGGAGTAATGAGCAGTTCTTC. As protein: CASAASGSNEQFF.

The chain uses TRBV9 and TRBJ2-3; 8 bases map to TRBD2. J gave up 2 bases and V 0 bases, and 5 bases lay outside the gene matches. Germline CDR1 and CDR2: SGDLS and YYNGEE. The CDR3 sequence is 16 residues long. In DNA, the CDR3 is TGTGCCAGCAGCGTAGTTGGGCGGGGGGACACAGATACGCAGTATTTT. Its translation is CASSVVGRGDTDTQYF.

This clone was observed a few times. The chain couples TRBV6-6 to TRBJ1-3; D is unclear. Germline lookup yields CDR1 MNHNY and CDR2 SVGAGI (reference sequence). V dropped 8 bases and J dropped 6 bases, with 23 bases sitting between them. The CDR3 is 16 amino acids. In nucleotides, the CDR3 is TGTGCCAGCCTTGAGGTGTCAGAGACTTTGGAAAACACCATATATTTT. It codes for CASLEVSETLENTIYF.

The CDR3 spells CASSGRSYNSPLHF. In DNA, the CDR3 is TGTGCCAGCAGTGGTCGCTCCTATAATTCACCCCTCCACTTT. The chain links TRBV6-1 to TRBJ1-6; D not certain. CDR3 length: 14 residues. V was clipped by 4 bases and J by 0 bases, with 4 bases between them. The V gene's germline CDR1 is MNHNS and CDR2 SASEGT.

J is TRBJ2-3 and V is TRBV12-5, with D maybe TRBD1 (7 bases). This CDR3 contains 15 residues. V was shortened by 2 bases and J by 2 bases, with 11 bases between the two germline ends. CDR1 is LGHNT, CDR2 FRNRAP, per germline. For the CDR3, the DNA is TGTGCTAGTGGTTTGCAGGGGGGAGCCACAGATACGCAGTATTTT. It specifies CASGLQGGATDTQYF.

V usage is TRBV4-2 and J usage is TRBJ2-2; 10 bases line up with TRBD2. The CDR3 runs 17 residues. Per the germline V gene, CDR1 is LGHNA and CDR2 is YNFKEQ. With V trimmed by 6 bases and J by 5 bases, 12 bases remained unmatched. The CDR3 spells CASSLGSGRDETGELFF. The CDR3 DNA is TGTGCCAGCAGTCTTGGGAGCGGGAGGGATGAGACCGGGGAGCTGTTTTTT.

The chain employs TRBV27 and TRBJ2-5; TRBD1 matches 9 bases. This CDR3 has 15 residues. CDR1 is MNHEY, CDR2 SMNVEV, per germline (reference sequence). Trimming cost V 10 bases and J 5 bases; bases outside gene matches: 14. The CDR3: CATNRTGTGSETQYF. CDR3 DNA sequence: TGTGCCACTAACCGTACGGGGACAGGGTCGGAGACCCAGTACTTC.

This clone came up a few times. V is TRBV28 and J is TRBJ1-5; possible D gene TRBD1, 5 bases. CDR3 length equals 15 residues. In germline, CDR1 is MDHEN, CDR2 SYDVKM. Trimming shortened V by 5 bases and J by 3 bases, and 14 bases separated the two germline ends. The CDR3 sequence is CASSTEDTYNQPQHF. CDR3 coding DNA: TGTGCCAGCAGTACCGAGGACACGTACAATCAGCCCCAGCATTTT. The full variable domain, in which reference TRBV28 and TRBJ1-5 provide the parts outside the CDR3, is DVKVTQSSRYLVKRTGEKVFLECVQDMDHENMFWYRQDPGLGLRLIYFSYDVKMKEKGDIPEGYSVSREKKERFSLILESASTNQTSMYLCASSTEDTYNQPQHFGDGTRLSIL.

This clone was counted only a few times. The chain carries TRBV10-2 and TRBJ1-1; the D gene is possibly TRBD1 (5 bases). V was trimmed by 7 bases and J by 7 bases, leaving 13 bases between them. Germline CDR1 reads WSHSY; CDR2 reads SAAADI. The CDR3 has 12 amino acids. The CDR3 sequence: CASTRDLLEAFF. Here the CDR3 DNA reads TGCGCCAGCACACGGGACCTCCTTGAAGCTTTCTTT.

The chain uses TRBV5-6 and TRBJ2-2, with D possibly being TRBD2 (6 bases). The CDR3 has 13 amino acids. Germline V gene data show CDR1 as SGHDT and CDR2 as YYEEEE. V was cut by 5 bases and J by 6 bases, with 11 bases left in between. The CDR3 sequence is CASSLAGPGELFF. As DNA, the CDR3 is TGTGCCAGCAGTCTGGCGGGACCCGGGGAGCTGTTTTTT.

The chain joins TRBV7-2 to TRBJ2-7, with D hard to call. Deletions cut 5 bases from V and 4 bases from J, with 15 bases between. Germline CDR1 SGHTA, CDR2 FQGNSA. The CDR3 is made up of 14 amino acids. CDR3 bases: TGTGCCAGCAGCACATCGACCGGGCCTTACGAGCAGTACTTC. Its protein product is CASSTSTGPYEQYF. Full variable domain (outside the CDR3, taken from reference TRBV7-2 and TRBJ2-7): GAGVSQSPSNKVTEKGKDVELRCDPISGHTALYWYRQSLGQGLEFLIYFQGNSAPDKSGLPSDRFSAERTGGSVSTLTIQRTQQEDSAVYLCASSTSTGPYEQYFGPGTRLTVT.

CDR3 in DNA: TGTGCCAGCAGCTTAGCCGGGACAGGGGGCGAGCAGTACTTC. Translating it yields CASSLAGTGGEQYF. The V call is TRBV11-3, the J call TRBJ2-7, with 11 bases identical to TRBD1. The junction had 2 bases not matched to a gene; V was cut back by 1 base and J by 6 bases. The CDR3 covers 14 residues. The germline CDR1 and CDR2 sequences are SGHNT and YENEEA.

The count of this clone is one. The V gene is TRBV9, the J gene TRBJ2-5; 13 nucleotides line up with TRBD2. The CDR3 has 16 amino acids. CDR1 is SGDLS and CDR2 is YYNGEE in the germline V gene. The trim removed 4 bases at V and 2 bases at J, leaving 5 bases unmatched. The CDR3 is CASSPGTSGNQETQYF. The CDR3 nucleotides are TGTGCCAGCAGCCCAGGGACTAGCGGGAATCAAGAGACCCAGTACTTC.

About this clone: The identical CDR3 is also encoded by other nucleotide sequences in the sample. DNA of the CDR3: TGTGCCAGCTCACCGAACAGGTACAATGAGCAGTTCTTC. Translation gives CASSPNRYNEQFF. The chain combines TRBV18 with TRBJ2-1; the D gene is possibly TRBD1 (5 bases). Germline CDR1 reads KGHSH; CDR2 reads LQKENI. Trimming stripped 3 bases from V and 4 bases from J, with 7 bases between. The CDR3 is 13 amino acids.

The CDR3 nucleotides are TGTGCCAGCAGCTCGTCCCGGGACAGGGTCAATGAGCAGTTCTTC. Translated: CASSSSRDRVNEQFF. J is TRBJ2-1 and V is TRBV11-1; 9 positions agree with TRBD1. The CDR3 is 15 residues long. Germline V CDR1 and CDR2: SGHAT, FQDESV (reference sequence). V was clipped by 4 bases and J by 6 bases; unmatched bases: 7. Filled out from reference TRBV11-1 and TRBJ2-1, the complete variable domain reads EAEVAQSPRYKITEKSQAVAFWCDPISGHATLYWYRQILGQGPELLVQFQDESVVDDSQLPKDRFSAERLKGVDSTLKIQPAELGDSAMYLCASSSSRDRVNEQFFGPGTRLTVL.

The CDR3 loop reads CASSREQYF. In DNA form, the CDR3 reads TGTGCCAGCAGTCGAGAGCAGTACTTC. The genes are TRBV27 and TRBJ2-7, with D hard to call. The CDR3 has 9 amino acids. V lost 5 bases and J lost 7, with 3 bases in between. Germline V CDR1 and CDR2: MNHEY, SMNVEV (reference sequence).

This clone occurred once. The CDR3 nucleotides are TGTGCCAGCGGGGGGGGGACGCCTCCTTACGAGCAGTACTTC. Translated: CASGGGTPPYEQYF. The chain carries TRBV2 and TRBJ2-7; 7 positions match TRBD2. This CDR3 is built from 14 residues. The germline V gene has CDR1 SNHLY and CDR2 FYNNEI. Trimming removed 8 bases from V and 4 bases from J; junction bases left unmatched: 11.

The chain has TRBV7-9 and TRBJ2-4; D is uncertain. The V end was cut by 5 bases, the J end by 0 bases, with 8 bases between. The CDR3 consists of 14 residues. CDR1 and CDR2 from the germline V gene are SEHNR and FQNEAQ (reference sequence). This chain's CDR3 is CASSAQLAKNIQYF. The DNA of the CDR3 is TGTGCCAGCAGCGCACAGCTAGCCAAAAACATTCAGTACTTC.

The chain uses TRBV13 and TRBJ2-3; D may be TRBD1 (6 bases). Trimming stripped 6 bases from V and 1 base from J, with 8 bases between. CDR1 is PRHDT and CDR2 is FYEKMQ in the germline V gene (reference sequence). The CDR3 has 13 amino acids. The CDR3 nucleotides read TGTGCCAGCAGGACAGGTCGCACAGATACGCAGTATTTT. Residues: CASRTGRTDTQYF.

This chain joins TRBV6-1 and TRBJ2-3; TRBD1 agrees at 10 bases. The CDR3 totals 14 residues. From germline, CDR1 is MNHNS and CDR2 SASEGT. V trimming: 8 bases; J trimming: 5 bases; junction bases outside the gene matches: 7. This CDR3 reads CASCRTGGGDTQYF. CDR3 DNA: TGTGCCAGCTGCCGGACAGGGGGAGGAGATACGCAGTATTTT.

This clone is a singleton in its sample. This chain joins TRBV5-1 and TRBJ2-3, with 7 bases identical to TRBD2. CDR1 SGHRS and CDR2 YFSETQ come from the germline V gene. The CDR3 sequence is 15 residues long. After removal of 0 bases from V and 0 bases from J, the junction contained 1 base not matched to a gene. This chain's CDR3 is CASSLVSGSTDTQYF. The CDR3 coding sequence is TGCGCCAGCAGCTTGGTTAGCGGGAGCACAGATACGCAGTATTTT. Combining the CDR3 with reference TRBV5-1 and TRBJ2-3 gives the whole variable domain KAGVTQTPRYLIKTRGQQVTLSCSPISGHRSVSWYQQTPGQGLQFLFEYFSETQRNKGNFPGRFSGRQFSNSRSEMNVSTLELGDSALYLCASSLVSGSTDTQYFGPGTRLTVL.

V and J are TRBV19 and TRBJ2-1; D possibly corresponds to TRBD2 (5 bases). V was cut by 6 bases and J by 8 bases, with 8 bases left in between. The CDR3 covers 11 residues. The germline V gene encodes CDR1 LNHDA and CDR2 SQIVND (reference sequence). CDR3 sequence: CASRLEDEQFF. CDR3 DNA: TGTGCCAGTAGACTGGAGGATGAGCAGTTCTTC.

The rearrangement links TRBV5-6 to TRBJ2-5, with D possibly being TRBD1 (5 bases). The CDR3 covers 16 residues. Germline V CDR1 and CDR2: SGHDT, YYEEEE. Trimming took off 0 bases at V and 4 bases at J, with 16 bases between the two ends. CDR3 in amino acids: CASSLVGSRGRETQYF. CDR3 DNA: TGTGCCAGCAGCTTGGTTGGCTCAAGGGGCCGAGAGACCCAGTACTTC.

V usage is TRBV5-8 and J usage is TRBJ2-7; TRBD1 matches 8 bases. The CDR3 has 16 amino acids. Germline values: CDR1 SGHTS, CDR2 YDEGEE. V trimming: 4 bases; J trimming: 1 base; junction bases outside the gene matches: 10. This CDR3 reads CASSPGQGVGSYEQYF. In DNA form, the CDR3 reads TGTGCCAGCAGCCCAGGACAGGGAGTGGGGTCCTACGAGCAGTACTTC.

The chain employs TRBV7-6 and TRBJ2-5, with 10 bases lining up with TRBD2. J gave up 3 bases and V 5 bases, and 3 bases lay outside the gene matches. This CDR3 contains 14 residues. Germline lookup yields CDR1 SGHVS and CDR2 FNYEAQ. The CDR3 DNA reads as TGTGCCAGCAGCAGAGGACTAGCGGAAGAGACCCAGTACTTC. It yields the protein CASSRGLAEETQYF.

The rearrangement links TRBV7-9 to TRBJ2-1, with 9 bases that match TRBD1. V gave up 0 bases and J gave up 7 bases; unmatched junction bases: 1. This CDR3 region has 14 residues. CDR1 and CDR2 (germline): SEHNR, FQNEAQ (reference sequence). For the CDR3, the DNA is TGTGCCAGCAGCTTAGCCGGACAGGGGAATGAGCAGTTCTTC. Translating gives CASSLAGQGNEQFF.